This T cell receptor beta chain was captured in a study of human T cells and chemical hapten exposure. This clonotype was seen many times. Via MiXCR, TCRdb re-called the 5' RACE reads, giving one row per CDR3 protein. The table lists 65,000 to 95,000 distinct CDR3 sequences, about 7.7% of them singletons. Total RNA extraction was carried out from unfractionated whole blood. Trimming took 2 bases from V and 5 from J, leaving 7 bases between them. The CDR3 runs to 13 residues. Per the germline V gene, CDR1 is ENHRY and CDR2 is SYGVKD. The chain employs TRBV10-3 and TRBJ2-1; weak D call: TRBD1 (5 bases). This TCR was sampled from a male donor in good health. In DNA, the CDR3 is TGTGCCATCAGTGAGACACAGGACAATGAGCAGTTCTTC. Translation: CAISETQDNEQFF.